This TCR beta chain was identified during a study of cytotoxic CD8 clonotypes in ibrutinib-treated CLL. Clones were sequenced by immunoSEQ multiplex PCR, and TCRdb holds only the in-frame ones, with some missing. Found here are about 160,000 clones, around 84% of them singletons; the top ten hold approximately 2%. Cryopreserved PBMCs provided roughly 2 micrograms of genomic DNA for the TCR beta libraries. This clone appeared a single time. The source of this sequence is a human donor with chronic lymphocytic leukemia. The sample in question was PBMCs, obtained after 12 months of ibrutinib treatment.

The CDR3 bases are TGTGCCAGCAGCCAAGATTACACTGAAGCTTTCTTT. This encodes CASSQDYTEAFF. The chain carries TRBV4-2 and TRBJ1-1; D is uncertain. There are 12 residues in the CDR3. V was trimmed by 0 bases and J by 3 bases, leaving 2 bases between them. Germline V gene sequence: CDR1 LGHNA, CDR2 YNFKEQ.